These 25 T cell receptor beta chains share one sample of origin, sequenced in a study of blood T cell repertoires in COVID-19. The assay was immunoSEQ multiplex PCR, and TCRdb's table has in-frame clones only and misses some. The data hold about 240,000 clones, with around 81% observed a single time. The sample consisted of peripheral blood. These receptors were collected from a man aged 25 to 45 who had recovered from COVID-19.

This chain connects TRBV10-3 to TRBJ1-5; the match to TRBD1 covers 7 bases. V gave up 4 bases and J gave up 8 bases; unmatched junction bases: 8. Germline CDR1 reads ENHRY; CDR2 reads SYGVKD. CDR3 length equals 14 residues. In DNA form, the CDR3 reads TGTGCCATCAGTGGAAACCAGGGGGGAGAGCCCCAGCATTTT. Translated: CAISGNQGGEPQHF.

V gene TRBV7-8 combines with J gene TRBJ1-6; 8 nucleotides align to TRBD1. Germline V lookup: CDR1 SGHVS, CDR2 FQNEAQ. The CDR3 loop spans 14 amino acids. J lost 9 bases, V lost 5 bases, and 6 bases had no gene match. The CDR3 reads CASSQDRGRSPLHF. CDR3 DNA: TGTGCCAGCAGCCAAGACAGGGGACGTTCACCCCTCCACTTT. Together with reference TRBV7-8 and TRBJ1-6, the CDR3 gives the full variable domain: GAGVSQSPRYKVAKRGQDVALRCDPISGHVSLFWYQQALGQGPEFLTYFQNEAQLDKSGLPSDRFFAERPEGSVSTLKIQRTQQEDSAVYLCASSQDRGRSPLHFGNGTRLTVT.

CDR3 sequence reads: CASGTGYNEQFF. DNA for the CDR3: TGTGCCAGCGGGACAGGTTACAATGAGCAGTTCTTC. J is TRBJ2-1 and V is TRBV7-8, with 8 bases lining up with TRBD1. The CDR3 totals 12 residues. After removal of 8 bases from V and 4 bases from J, the junction contained 1 base not matched to a gene. CDR1 SGHVS and CDR2 FQNEAQ come from the germline V gene.

The chain uses TRBV18 and TRBJ1-1; the D is unclear. CDR1 is KGHSH and CDR2 is LQKENI in the germline V gene. Trimming pared 3 bases from V and 2 bases from J, leaving 13 bases between. This CDR3 has 15 residues. The CDR3 region has the DNA TGTGCCAGCTCACCTGCGGGTGGCGGAAACACTGAAGCTTTCTTT. This codes for CASSPAGGGNTEAFF.

The chain couples TRBV28 to TRBJ1-4; D might be TRBD1 (5 bases). CDR1 MDHEN and CDR2 SYDVKM come from the germline V gene. This CDR3 has 14 residues. V gave up 6 bases and J gave up 8 bases, with 16 bases separating them. DNA of the CDR3: TGTGCCAGCAGCCCCCCTCCGGGACTCGAAAAACTGTTTTTT. This gives the protein CASSPPPGLEKLFF.

The chain uses TRBV18 and TRBJ2-5; 7 bases fit TRBD1. V dropped 3 bases and J dropped 5; count of bases not matched to a gene: 6. CDR3 length: 14 residues. Germline CDR1 is KGHSH and CDR2 is LQKENI. The CDR3 DNA is TGTGCCAGCTCACCGAGACAGGGTTGGGAGACCCAGTACTTC. This codes for CASSPRQGWETQYF.

In its sample, this clone was seen many times. Other DNA sequences from this sample encode an identical CDR3 as well. Here the CDR3 DNA reads TGTGCCAGCTCACCGGACACCTCCACCGGGGAGCTGTTTTTT. As protein: CASSPDTSTGELFF. The chain employs TRBV18 and TRBJ2-2; TRBD1 might be the D (5 bases). Germline lookup yields CDR1 KGHSH and CDR2 LQKENI. V lost 3 bases to trimming and J lost 4 bases, with 9 bases between them. CDR3 size: 14 residues.

This clone was counted once. The chain combines TRBV14 with TRBJ2-6; D unresolved. Per the germline V gene, CDR1 is SGHDN and CDR2 is FVKESK. Trimming pared 4 bases from V and 1 base from J, leaving 8 bases between. There are 15 residues in the CDR3. DNA of the CDR3: TGTGCCAGCAGCCCGTACAAATCTGGGGCCAACGTCCTGACTTTC. Protein: CASSPYKSGANVLTF.

This rearrangement joins TRBV11-1 to TRBJ1-1; D is unresolved. The CDR3 is 14 amino acids. V was shortened by 2 bases and J by 4 bases, with 11 bases between the two germline ends. The germline V gene encodes CDR1 SGHAT and CDR2 FQDESV (reference sequence). The DNA for the CDR3 is TGTGCCAGCAGCTTATTAGGCAGGTCCACTGAAGCTTTCTTT. It specifies CASSLLGRSTEAFF. The full variable domain, its missing parts supplied by reference TRBV11-1 and TRBJ1-1, is EAEVAQSPRYKITEKSQAVAFWCDPISGHATLYWYRQILGQGPELLVQFQDESVVDDSQLPKDRFSAERLKGVDSTLKIQPAELGDSAMYLCASSLLGRSTEAFFGQGTRLTVV.

This chain joins TRBV5-1 and TRBJ2-1; 8 bases fit TRBD2. J was trimmed by 15 bases and V by 3 bases; bases with no gene match: 14. The CDR3 is 14 amino acids. Germline assignment: CDR1 SGHRS and CDR2 YFSETQ. The CDR3 bases are TGCGCCAGCAGCTCCGGGACTAGTCAAATCTTACTGTTCTTC. Translating gives CASSSGTSQILLFF.

The chain links TRBV6-1 to TRBJ1-5; D is ambiguous. Germline-derived CDR1 and CDR2 are MNHNS and SASEGT. The CDR3 loop spans 14 amino acids. The V end was cut by 0 bases, the J end by 9 bases, with 12 bases between. The CDR3 DNA reads TGTGCCAGCAGTGAAGCGGCCGAAGATCGGCCCCAGCATTTT. Translating it yields CASSEAAEDRPQHF.

The CDR3 DNA sequence: TGTGCCACCAGCAGAGGACTAGCGGCAGATACGCAGTATTTT. Translation: CATSRGLAADTQYF. The rearrangement joins TRBV15 to TRBJ2-3; 9 bases match TRBD2. V was pared by 1 base and J by 4 bases, with 0 bases of the junction left unmatched. CDR1 and CDR2 from the germline V gene are LNHNV and YYDKDF (reference sequence). This CDR3 is built from 14 residues.

Remarks on this clone: Other nucleotide sequences from this sample produce the same CDR3. The V gene is TRBV4-1, the J gene TRBJ2-7; 8 bases fit TRBD1. With 0 bases clipped from V and 2 bases from J, the junction kept 0 bases outside the gene matches. The CDR3 consists of 14 residues. Germline lookup yields CDR1 MGHRA and CDR2 YSYEKL. CDR3 amino acids: CASSQDRGPYEQYF. CDR3 in DNA: TGCGCCAGCAGCCAAGACAGGGGGCCCTACGAGCAGTACTTC.

The chain recombines TRBV11-3 with TRBJ2-1; D remains ambiguous. CDR1 is SGHNT and CDR2 is YENEEA in the germline V gene. The V end lost 0 bases, the J end lost 4 bases, and 4 bases lay between the germline ends. The CDR3 totals 13 residues. Here the CDR3 DNA reads TGTGCCAGCAGCTTAGATCAGTACAATGAGCAGTTCTTC. This gives the protein CASSLDQYNEQFF.

This rearrangement joins TRBV5-6 to TRBJ2-7; TRBD1 is a possible D gene (6 bases). V gave up 3 bases and J gave up 4 bases, with 14 bases separating them. Per the germline V gene, CDR1 is SGHDT and CDR2 is YYEEEE. The CDR3 spans 14 residues. In DNA form, the CDR3 reads TGTGCCAGCAGCTCGTCCCGGGACATATACGAGCAGTACGTC. Amino acid sequence: CASSSSRDIYEQYV.

The chain has TRBV7-2 and TRBJ2-3, with D tentatively TRBD2 (7 bases). The CDR3 is 15 amino acids. V was trimmed by 1 base and J by 6 bases, leaving 14 bases between them. Per germline, CDR1 SGHTA and CDR2 FQGNSA. The CDR3 spells CASSLDRGAPDTQYF. CDR3 DNA: TGTGCCAGCAGCTTAGACCGGGGGGCACCCGATACGCAGTATTTT.

V is TRBV7-9 and J is TRBJ2-7, with 7 bases matching TRBD1. The germline V gene encodes CDR1 SEHNR and CDR2 FQNEAQ (reference sequence). The CDR3 spans 15 residues. The J segment lost 1 base and the V segment lost 5 bases, leaving 8 bases of the junction unmatched. The CDR3 DNA is TGTGCCAGCAGCGACAGGGCCTCGAGTTCCTACGAGCAGTACTTC. Translated, it gives CASSDRASSSYEQYF.

The CDR3, as DNA: TGCGCCAGCAGCCCAGGACAGGGGAGAAAGGGGGAAGAAAAACTGTTTTTT. It specifies CASSPGQGRKGEEKLFF. The chain has TRBV5-1 and TRBJ1-4; 9 nucleotides align to TRBD1. Germline lookup yields CDR1 SGHRS and CDR2 YFSETQ. Germline trimming cut 4 bases from V and 8 bases from J; bases unmatched to any gene: 15. This CDR3 is 17 amino acids long. The full variable domain, completed using reference TRBV5-1 and TRBJ1-4, is KAGVTQTPRYLIKTRGQQVTLSCSPISGHRSVSWYQQTPGQGLQFLFEYFSETQRNKGNFPGRFSGRQFSNSRSEMNVSTLELGDSALYLCASSPGQGRKGEEKLFFGSGTQLSVL.

The chain recombines TRBV25-1 with TRBJ2-5; 7 positions agree with TRBD1. This CDR3 has 18 residues. Per germline, CDR1 MGHDK and CDR2 SYGVNS. The J segment lost 1 base and the V segment lost 8 bases, leaving 19 bases of the junction unmatched. As DNA, the CDR3 is TGTGCCAGCCTAAAATACAGACCTTGGAGGACAGGCCAAGAGACCCAGTACTTC. Translated: CASLKYRPWRTGQETQYF.

This clone turned up a few times. The V gene is TRBV5-5, the J gene TRBJ1-1; 9 bases fit TRBD1. CDR1 and CDR2 (germline): SGHKS, YYEKEE (reference sequence). The J segment lost 3 bases and the V segment lost 7 bases, leaving 4 bases of the junction unmatched. The CDR3 is made up of 13 amino acids. CDR3: CASGQGPDTEAFF. CDR3 DNA: TGTGCCAGCGGACAGGGGCCGGACACTGAAGCTTTCTTT. The full variable domain, its missing parts supplied by reference TRBV5-5 and TRBJ1-1, is DAGVTQSPTHLIKTRGQQVTLRCSPISGHKSVSWYQQVLGQGPQFIFQYYEKEERGRGNFPDRFSARQFPNYSSELNVNALLLGDSALYLCASGQGPDTEAFFGQGTRLTVV.

The V gene is TRBV7-6, the J gene TRBJ2-1; 8 bases align to TRBD1. Germline loops: CDR1 SGHVS, CDR2 FNYEAQ. The J segment lost 5 bases and the V segment lost 10 bases, leaving 7 bases of the junction unmatched. This CDR3 region has 13 residues. CDR3 coding DNA: TGTGCCACCCGTCAGACAGGGGACAATGAGCAGTTCTTC. Encoded protein: CATRQTGDNEQFF.

The CDR3 sequence is CASSQVPGATEAFF. CDR3 nucleotides: TGTGCCAGCAGTCAAGTTCCAGGCGCCACTGAAGCTTTCTTT. This chain connects TRBV2 to TRBJ1-1; D not resolved. The CDR3 has 14 amino acids. The V gene lost 5 bases and the J gene lost 4 bases, with 14 bases spanning the gap. Germline loops: CDR1 SNHLY, CDR2 FYNNEI.

The V call is TRBV9, the J call TRBJ2-5; D not certain. Trimming cost V 5 bases and J 7 bases, with 12 bases left between them. The germline V gene encodes CDR1 SGDLS and CDR2 YYNGEE. This CDR3 region has 12 residues. In DNA form, the CDR3 reads TGTGCCAGCAGTACCCCTTCAGGGACCCAGTACTTC. It is translated as CASSTPSGTQYF.

The chain couples TRBV10-1 to TRBJ2-3; a weak D match, TRBD2 (7 bases). Trimming took 0 bases from V and 5 from J, leaving 12 bases between them. The CDR3 has 15 residues. Germline loops: CDR1 WNHNN, CDR2 SYGVQD (reference sequence). CDR3 sequence: CASSESKGGKDTQYF. Here the CDR3 DNA reads TGCGCCAGCAGTGAGTCGAAGGGGGGGAAAGATACGCAGTATTTT.

The V and J genes are TRBV4-1 and TRBJ1-2; D is possibly TRBD1 (6 bases). With 8 bases removed from V and 7 bases from J, the gap between germline ends came to 11 bases. Germline V gene sequence: CDR1 MGHRA, CDR2 YSYEKL. The CDR3 extends over 11 amino acids. The CDR3 sequence: CASSGGAGYTF. Here the CDR3 DNA reads TGCGCCAGCTCGGGGGGGGCTGGCTACACCTTC.